This T cell receptor beta chain was recorded in a study of T cell responses to AZD1222 COVID-19 vaccine. Regarding this clone: The antigen remains undetermined.

The method was immunoSEQ multiplex PCR; TCRdb's version includes in-frame clones alone and lacks a portion of them. The table lists around 84,000 clones, approximately 92% of them singletons. The study, taken as a whole, reports: Mostly white British, mostly female donors; authors suggested clonal diversity may be underestimated. Unmutated variant regions are reportedly targeted by nearly half of spike-specific TCRs. Samples come after the peak T cell response, not at day 14. Seropositive at baseline were only a handful of AZD1222 recipients.

Germline V gene sequence: CDR1 SNHLY, CDR2 FYNNEI. The V and J ends lost 7 bases and 2 bases respectively, with 21 bases between them. The CDR3 extends over 16 amino acids. The gene calls are TRBV2 and TRBJ2-7; no reliable D call. Sequenced here: peripheral blood, sampled on day 0 of AZD1222 vaccination. The receptor was isolated from an adult in good health. CDR3 nucleotides: TGTGCCAGCAATGGAGACACCCCCTTAGATACCTACGAGCAGTACTTC. Translated, it gives CASNGDTPLDTYEQYF.